This TCR beta chain was identified in a study of blood T cell repertoires in COVID-19. Study information: Sample material is recorded as cDNA or gDNA derived from T cells, B-cell-depleted T cells, or PBMCs.

The germline V gene encodes CDR1 LNHDA and CDR2 SQIVND (reference sequence). Unmatched junction bases numbered 8, after V lost 5 bases and J lost 8 bases. The CDR3 extends over 13 amino acids. Produced via immunoSEQ multiplex PCR; TCRdb's table is partial and in-frame only. This sample has some 80,000 clones; more than 85% occur once, and the top ten carry 8%. The sample taken for sequencing was peripheral blood. The rearrangement links TRBV19 to TRBJ1-2; 7 bases agree with TRBD1. This TCR derives from an elderly man with active or convalescent COVID-19. CDR3 amino acids: CASSDREAWGYTF. DNA of the CDR3: TGTGCCAGTAGTGACAGGGAAGCTTGGGGCTACACCTTC.